This TCR beta chain was found in a study of graft-versus-host responses after intestinal transplantation. Whole-study findings and limits: Detected in recipient marrow were GvH clones, some of which were first observed in ileum or blood. Graft-donor T cell macrochimerism in patients accompanied high graft-versus-host to host-versus-graft clonal ratios in allografts.

TCRdb keeps only in-frame clones here, not all; method: immunoSEQ multiplex PCR. The data show 95,000 to 110,000 clones, with approximately 86% seen just once and around 0.73% held by the top ten. Concerning this clone itself: What it binds is unknown.

Trimming shortened V by 4 bases and J by 3 bases, and 12 bases separated the two germline ends. Germline lookup yields CDR1 SQVTM and CDR2 ANQGSEA. The CDR3 has 13 amino acids. Sequencing was performed on unstimulated CD4+ T cells sorted from spleen or lymph node cells, taken before transplant. The sequence was obtained from a human donor who was the organ donor for an intestinal transplant. The chain is built from TRBV29-1 and TRBJ1-2, with TRBD1 as a possible D gene (5 bases). The DNA for the CDR3 is TGCAGCGTTGTTTTCAGGGAGTACTATGGCTACACCTTC. Protein product: CSVVFREYYGYTF.